A single sample is the source of the 32 T cell receptor beta chains below, sequenced in a study of Graves' ophthalmopathy and Graves' hyperthyroidism. As the template, RNA transcripts were used to amplify TCR beta CDR3 regions. HTBI primers served in a first-round RT-PCR, which a second-round multiplex PCR followed. One entry per CDR3 protein results from TCRdb running MiXCR on the multiplex PCR reads. The sample holds around 1.1 million distinct CDR3 sequences, about two fifths seen once. Sequenced material: peripheral blood or thyroid tissue (not recorded which). These receptors originate from an adult man with Graves' hyperthyroidism.

The V and J genes are TRBV20-1 and TRBJ2-3; unclear D gene. Germline CDR1 and CDR2: DFQATT and SNEGSKA (reference sequence). The CDR3 consists of 13 residues. V was cut by 4 bases and J by 1 base, with 9 bases left in between. In DNA form, the CDR3 reads TGCAGTGCTACACGAACCCGCACAGATACGCAGTATTTT. Translation gives CSATRTRTDTQYF.

This clonotype was seen only once. The chain is built from TRBV4-1 and TRBJ1-1; a possible D gene is TRBD1 (5 bases). This CDR3 comprises 15 residues. Germline CDR1 and CDR2: MGHRA and YSYEKL. Trimming removed 1 base at V and 6 bases at J, with 15 bases between. CDR3 nucleotide sequence: TGCGCCAGCAGCCAAGTGGTGAGGGGTTACGCTGAAGCTTTCTTT. Its protein product is CASSQVVRGYAEAFF.

This clonotype was observed at least ten times. V usage is TRBV24-1 and J usage is TRBJ2-7, with 12 nucleotides matching TRBD1. Germline V CDR1 and CDR2: KGHDR, SFDVKD. J gave up 5 bases and V 3 bases, and 7 bases lay outside the gene matches. This CDR3 spans 16 amino acids. The CDR3 here is CATSDPRDRGPNEQYF. The CDR3 DNA is TGTGCCACCAGTGATCCCCGGGACAGGGGGCCCAACGAGCAGTACTTC.

The CDR3 loop is CSAKVGFEQYF. The CDR3 bases are TGCAGTGCTAAGGTCGGGTTCGAGCAGTACTTC. This chain joins TRBV20-1 and TRBJ2-7; D is unresolved. Germline-derived CDR1 and CDR2 are DFQATT and SNEGSKA (reference sequence). Trimming took 4 bases from V and 6 from J, leaving 10 bases between them. The CDR3 has 11 amino acids.

Only one count was recorded for this clonotype. The CDR3 loop is CATRGPNTEAFF. The CDR3, as DNA: TGTGCCACCAGGGGGCCGAACACTGAAGCTTTCTTT. The V and J genes are TRBV24-1 and TRBJ1-1, with TRBD1 as a possible D gene (5 bases). Germline V gene data show CDR1 as KGHDR and CDR2 as SFDVKD. The V end lost 7 bases, the J end lost 1 base, and 6 bases lay between the germline ends. This CDR3 has 12 amino acids.

This chain uses TRBV29-1 with TRBJ1-1; a weak D match, TRBD1 (5 bases). Germline CDR1 and CDR2: SQVTM and ANQGSEA. V lost 7 bases to trimming and J lost 1 base, with 28 bases between them. The CDR3 runs 18 residues. The CDR3 here is CSAAGWAGMFGENTEAFF. The CDR3 nucleotides are TGCAGCGCAGCCGGGTGGGCAGGGATGTTCGGGGAGAACACTGAAGCTTTCTTT.

This sequence joins TRBV20-1 and TRBJ1-5, with D possibly being TRBD1 (5 bases). Germline V gene sequence: CDR1 DFQATT, CDR2 SNEGSKA (reference sequence). The germline V and J ends were trimmed by 5 bases and 5 bases, with 13 bases remaining between them. This CDR3 contains 13 residues. CDR3 bases: TGCAGTGCTGGGGGATTCTCGTATCAGCCCCAGCATTTT. It translates to CSAGGFSYQPQHF.

The rearrangement uses TRBV10-3 and TRBJ2-7; D perhaps matches TRBD2 (6 bases). The CDR3 is made up of 15 amino acids. The germline gives CDR1 ENHRY, CDR2 SYGVKD. The V end was cut by 10 bases, the J end by 2 bases, with 21 bases between. CDR3 nucleotide sequence: TGTGCCAGCAGAACTACTAGCACCTTTACCTACGAGCAGTACTTC. It encodes CASRTTSTFTYEQYF.

This clonotype was counted many times. The chain joins TRBV2 to TRBJ2-6, with 8 bases aligning to TRBD1. V dropped 7 bases and J dropped 1; count of bases not matched to a gene: 9. Germline CDR1 SNHLY, CDR2 FYNNEI. The length of the CDR3 is 17 residues. The CDR3: CASIFRGLRSGANVLTF. The CDR3 DNA reads TGTGCCAGCATCTTCAGGGGGCTAAGGTCTGGGGCCAACGTCCTGACTTTC.

The chain carries TRBV19 and TRBJ2-3; 11 nucleotides match TRBD2. The length of the CDR3 is 15 residues. Germline lookup yields CDR1 LNHDA and CDR2 SQIVND (reference sequence). J gave up 1 base and V 9 bases, and 6 bases lay outside the gene matches. The CDR3 protein is CASRTSGGRTDTQYF. The CDR3 DNA reads as TGTGCCAGCCGTACTAGCGGGGGCCGCACAGATACGCAGTATTTT.

This clonotype was observed a few times. The genes are TRBV24-1 and TRBJ2-2; 9 bases map to TRBD1. This CDR3 spans 16 amino acids. V was clipped by 5 bases and J by 7 bases; unmatched bases: 10. Germline V lookup: CDR1 KGHDR, CDR2 SFDVKD. In DNA form, the CDR3 reads TGTGCCACCAGTGCCCCCTGGACAGGGGATCTCGGGGAGCTGTTTTTT. It yields the protein CATSAPWTGDLGELFF.

The chain combines TRBV5-1 with TRBJ1-2; D uncertain. The CDR3 totals 15 residues. The V gene lost 5 bases and the J gene lost 8 bases, with 22 bases spanning the gap. Germline V gene sequence: CDR1 SGHRS, CDR2 YFSETQ. The CDR3 region has the DNA TGCGCCAGCAGTTATTTCCTTACAGATCCGGACGGCTACACCTTC. Protein sequence: CASSYFLTDPDGYTF.

The chain is built from TRBV7-9 and TRBJ1-2, with 8 bases lining up with TRBD1. CDR1 and CDR2 (germline): SEHNR, FQNEAQ (reference sequence). The CDR3 has 14 residues. The V gene end was trimmed by 5 bases and the J gene end by 6 bases; junction bases not matched to a gene: 8. CDR3 DNA sequence: TGTGCCAGCAGCCGAGGACAGGGTTGGGATGGCTACACCTTC. Translating it yields CASSRGQGWDGYTF.

This clonotype was observed many times. This chain uses TRBV19 with TRBJ1-4; D is undetermined. Trimming removed 7 bases at V and 5 bases at J, with 17 bases between. The CDR3 extends over 15 amino acids. The V gene's germline CDR1 is LNHDA and CDR2 SQIVND (reference sequence). The DNA for the CDR3 is TGTGCCAGTACCCCGCGTGGCAGGATGAATGAAAAACTGTTTTTT. It specifies CASTPRGRMNEKLFF.

Comments on this clonotype: A much bigger clone sits one base away, suggesting this may be a read error. The chain is built from TRBV25-1 and TRBJ2-7; TRBD1 might be the D (6 bases). Germline CDR1 reads MGHDK; CDR2 reads SYGVNS. The CDR3 totals 15 residues. CDR3: CAGRTLLDSHYEQYF. The DNA of the CDR3 is TGTGCCGGCAGGACCCTCCTGGACAGCCACTACGAGCAGTACTTC.

This clonotype appeared a few times. V usage is TRBV29-1 and J usage is TRBJ1-2, with a possible D match to TRBD1 (6 bases). Germline V lookup: CDR1 SQVTM, CDR2 ANQGSEA. The CDR3 is 12 residues long. CDR3 sequence: CTTRQVSYGYTF. The CDR3 nucleotides read TGCACCACGAGACAGGTTTCCTATGGCTACACCTTC.

The rearrangement joins TRBV6-1 to TRBJ2-7; TRBD1 aligns across 7 bases. The CDR3 is 13 residues long. With V trimmed by 5 bases and J by 5 bases, 6 bases remained unmatched. Germline V gene sequence: CDR1 MNHNS, CDR2 SASEGT. The CDR3 sequence: CASSQTGANEQYF. The CDR3 region has the DNA TGTGCCAGCAGTCAAACAGGGGCCAACGAGCAGTACTTC.

In this sample, this clonotype turned up many times. This sequence joins TRBV9 and TRBJ2-7; D uncertain. The CDR3 runs to 16 residues. V shed 0 bases and J shed 0 bases, with 13 bases lying between them. Germline V gives CDR1 SGDLS, CDR2 YYNGEE. The CDR3 DNA sequence: TGTGCCAGCAGCGTAGGGGCAGACACAAGCTCCTACGAGCAGTACTTC. The encoded protein is CASSVGADTSSYEQYF.

At least ten counts were recorded for this clonotype. The rearrangement uses TRBV7-6 and TRBJ2-1; D ambiguous. This CDR3 comprises 14 residues. Germline V CDR1 and CDR2: SGHVS, FNYEAQ. Trimming removed 5 bases from V and 9 bases from J, with 17 bases in between. CDR3 region: CASSPGPMLGEQFF. As DNA, the CDR3 is TGTGCCAGCAGCCCCGGGCCAATGCTTGGTGAGCAGTTCTTC.

This clonotype was counted ten times or more. V is TRBV5-1 and J is TRBJ2-7; TRBD2 matches 8 bases. CDR1 SGHRS and CDR2 YFSETQ come from the germline V gene. V lost 0 bases and J lost 0; bases outside the gene matches: 2. This CDR3 has 15 amino acids. The CDR3 nucleotides read TGCGCCAGCAGCTTGGGTAGCGGGAACTCCTACGAGCAGTACTTC. Its protein product is CASSLGSGNSYEQYF.

With regard to this clonotype: Germline and junction disagree at one end, which may indicate a read error. The V and J genes are TRBV10-3 and TRBJ1-1; possible D gene TRBD1, 5 bases. CDR1 and CDR2 (germline): ENHRY, SYGVKD. The length of the CDR3 is 16 residues. For the CDR3, the DNA is TGTGCCAGCAGTAAGGGGATCCCGCTGTTAAACACTGAAGCTTTCTTT. It is translated as CASSKGIPLLNTEAFF.

This clonotype was observed a handful of times. V is TRBV20-1 and J is TRBJ2-7; 8 bases are a match to TRBD2. The V and J ends lost 3 bases and 1 base, in that order; junction bases with no gene match: 11. Germline V gene lookup returns CDR1 DFQATT and CDR2 SNEGSKA (reference sequence). The CDR3 is made up of 16 amino acids. DNA of the CDR3: TGCAGTGCTAGCTTTGCGGGAGGTCCCCTTTCCTACGAGCAGTACTTC. This sequence encodes CSASFAGGPLSYEQYF.

The table lists this clonotype with many counts. The chain has TRBV7-2 and TRBJ1-1; 7 nucleotides agree with TRBD1. V dropped 7 bases and J dropped 3; count of bases not matched to a gene: 5. The length of the CDR3 is 13 residues. In germline, CDR1 is SGHTA, CDR2 FQGNSA. CDR3 amino acids: CASKPDRYTEAFF. The DNA for the CDR3 is TGTGCCAGCAAACCGGACAGGTACACTGAAGCTTTCTTT.

This clonotype was seen a handful of times. The V and J genes are TRBV6-2 or TRBV6-3 and TRBJ2-7; D might be TRBD1 (5 bases). Germline loops: CDR1 MNHEY, CDR2 SVGEGT. V gave up 5 bases and J gave up 6 bases, with 11 bases separating them. The CDR3 loop spans 12 amino acids. The CDR3 spells CASSTPGFEQYF. The CDR3 DNA follows: TGTGCCAGCAGTACCCCAGGGTTCGAGCAGTACTTC.

As regards this clonotype: A read error may explain this, as a much larger clone is one base away. The chain carries TRBV5-1 and TRBJ1-2; D possibly corresponds to TRBD1 (6 bases). The CDR3 length is 15 residues. The germline CDR1 and CDR2 sequences are SGHRS and YFSETQ. The CDR3 region is CASSLADSVIYGYIF. The CDR3 nucleotides read TGTGCCAGCAGCTTGGCGGACAGTGTGATCTATGGCTACATCTTC.

Many counts were recorded for this clonotype. This chain links TRBV7-9 with TRBJ2-6; D perhaps matches TRBD2 (5 bases). The germline V gene encodes CDR1 SEHNR and CDR2 FQNEAQ (reference sequence). The CDR3 has 16 amino acids. The V end was cut by 7 bases, the J end by 0 bases, with 13 bases between. The CDR3 DNA follows: TGTGCCAGCACCAGAGATGGGAGCTCTGGGGCCAACGTCCTGACTTTC. This encodes CASTRDGSSGANVLTF.

This clonotype has a count of ten or more. The chain is built from TRBV7-6 and TRBJ1-4; 7 bases are a match to TRBD1. Trimming cost V 4 bases and J 8 bases; bases outside gene matches: 10. The CDR3 runs 15 residues. Per germline, CDR1 SGHVS and CDR2 FNYEAQ. CDR3 nucleotide sequence: TGTGCCAGCAGCTCGACAGGGACCGCAAAGGAAAAACTGTTTTTT. The encoded protein is CASSSTGTAKEKLFF.

The rearrangement links TRBV7-9 to TRBJ1-1; D is unresolved. Germline assignment: CDR1 SEHNR and CDR2 FQNEAQ (reference sequence). V lost 1 base to trimming and J lost 0 bases, with 15 bases between them. The CDR3 has 17 amino acids. Written as DNA, the CDR3 is TGTGCCAGCAGCTTAGACGTGGGAGCGGGCCTGAACACTGAAGCTTTCTTT. This gives the protein CASSLDVGAGLNTEAFF.

V and J are TRBV11-2 and TRBJ2-5; no reliable D call. Trimming stripped 4 bases from V and 5 bases from J, with 8 bases between. Germline V gene sequence: CDR1 SGHAT, CDR2 FQNNGV. The length of the CDR3 is 12 residues. The DNA of the CDR3 is TGTGCCAGCAGCTCGTTTATGGAGACCCAGTACTTC. As protein: CASSSFMETQYF.

With regard to this clonotype: It may be a read error: a sequence one base away is much more abundant. The rearrangement joins TRBV20-1 to TRBJ2-7, with 12 bases fitting TRBD2. V was pared by 0 bases and J by 3 bases, with 0 bases of the junction left unmatched. The germline CDR1 and CDR2 sequences are DFQATT and SNEGSKA (reference sequence). The CDR3 sequence is 14 residues long. The CDR3 DNA sequence: TGCAGTGCTAGAGAGACTAGCGGGAGCTACGAGCAGTACTTC. This gives the protein CSARETSGSYEQYF.

The rearrangement uses TRBV14 and TRBJ2-5, with D perhaps TRBD2 (6 bases). V lost 0 bases to trimming and J lost 3 bases, with 17 bases between them. This CDR3 has 17 residues. Germline CDR1 SGHDN, CDR2 FVKESK. This chain's CDR3 is CASSQEGALRREETQYF. The CDR3 DNA is TGTGCCAGCAGCCAAGAAGGGGCCCTAAGGAGGGAAGAGACCCAGTACTTC.

This clonotype was seen ten or more times. V gene TRBV7-9 combines with J gene TRBJ1-1; D remains unclear. There are 11 residues in the CDR3. Germline CDR1 SEHNR, CDR2 FQNEAQ (reference sequence). V was cut by 1 base and J by 9 bases, with 6 bases left in between. For the CDR3, the DNA is TGTGCCAGCAGCTTAGGCCCCAAAGCTTTCTTT. This encodes CASSLGPKAFF.